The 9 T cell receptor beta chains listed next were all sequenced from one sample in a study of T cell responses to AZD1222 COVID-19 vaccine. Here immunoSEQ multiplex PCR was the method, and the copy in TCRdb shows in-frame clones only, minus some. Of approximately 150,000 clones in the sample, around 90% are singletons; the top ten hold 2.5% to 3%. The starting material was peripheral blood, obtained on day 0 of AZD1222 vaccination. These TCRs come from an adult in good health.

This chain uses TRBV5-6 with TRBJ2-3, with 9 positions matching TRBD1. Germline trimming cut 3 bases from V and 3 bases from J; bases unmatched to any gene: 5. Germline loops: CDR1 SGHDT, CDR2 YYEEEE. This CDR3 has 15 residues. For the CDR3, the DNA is TGTGCCAGCAGCTCCCGGACAGGGGCAACAGATACGCAGTATTTT. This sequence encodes CASSSRTGATDTQYF.

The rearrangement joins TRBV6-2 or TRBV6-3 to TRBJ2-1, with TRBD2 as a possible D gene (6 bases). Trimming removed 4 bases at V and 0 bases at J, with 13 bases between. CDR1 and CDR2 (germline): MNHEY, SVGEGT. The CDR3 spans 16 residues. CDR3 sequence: CASSFGGSVSYNEQFF. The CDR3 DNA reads TGTGCCAGCAGTTTTGGAGGGAGTGTCTCCTACAATGAGCAGTTCTTC.

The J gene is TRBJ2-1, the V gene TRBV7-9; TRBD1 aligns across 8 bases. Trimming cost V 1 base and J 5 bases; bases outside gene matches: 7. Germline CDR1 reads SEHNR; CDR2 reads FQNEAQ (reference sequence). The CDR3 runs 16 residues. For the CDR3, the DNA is TGTGCCAGCAGCTTAGAAGGGACAGGAACCCACAATGAGCAGTTCTTC. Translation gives CASSLEGTGTHNEQFF.

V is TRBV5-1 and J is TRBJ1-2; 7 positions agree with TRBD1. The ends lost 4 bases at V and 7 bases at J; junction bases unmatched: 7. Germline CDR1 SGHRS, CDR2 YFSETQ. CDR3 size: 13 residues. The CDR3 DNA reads TGCGCCAGCAGCGGCCGGGACAGACGTGGCTACACCTTC. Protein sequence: CASSGRDRRGYTF.

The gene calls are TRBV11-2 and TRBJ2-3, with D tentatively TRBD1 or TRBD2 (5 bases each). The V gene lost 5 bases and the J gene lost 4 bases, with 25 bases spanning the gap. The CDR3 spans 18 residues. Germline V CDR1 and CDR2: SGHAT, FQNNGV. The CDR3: CASSHNSGTSLAPDTQYF. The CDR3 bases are TGTGCCAGCAGCCATAACTCCGGGACGAGCTTGGCCCCAGATACGCAGTATTTT.

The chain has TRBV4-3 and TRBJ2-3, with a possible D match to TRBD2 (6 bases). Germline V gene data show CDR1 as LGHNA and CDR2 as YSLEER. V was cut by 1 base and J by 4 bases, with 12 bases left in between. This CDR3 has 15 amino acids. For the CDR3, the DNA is TGCGCCAGCAGCCAAGCTGCGACGGGGGCAGATACGCAGTATTTT. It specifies CASSQAATGADTQYF.

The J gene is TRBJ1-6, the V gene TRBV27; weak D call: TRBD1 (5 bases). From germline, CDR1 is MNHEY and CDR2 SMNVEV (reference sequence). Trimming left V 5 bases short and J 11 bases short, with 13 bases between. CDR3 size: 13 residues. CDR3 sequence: CASSPGIVAPLHF. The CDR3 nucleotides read TGTGCCAGCAGTCCAGGGATTGTGGCACCCCTCCACTTT.

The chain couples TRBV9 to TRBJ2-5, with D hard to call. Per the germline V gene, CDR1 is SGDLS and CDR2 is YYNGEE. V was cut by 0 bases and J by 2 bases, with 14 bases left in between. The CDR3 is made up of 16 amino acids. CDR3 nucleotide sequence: TGTGCCAGCAGCGTAGGAAGGGCGAAGAAACAAGAGACCCAGTACTTC. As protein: CASSVGRAKKQETQYF.

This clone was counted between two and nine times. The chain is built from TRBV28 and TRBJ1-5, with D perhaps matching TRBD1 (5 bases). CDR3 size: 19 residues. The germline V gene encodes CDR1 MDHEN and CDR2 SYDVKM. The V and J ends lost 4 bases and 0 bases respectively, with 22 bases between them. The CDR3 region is CASSSSGSWGSYSNQPQHF. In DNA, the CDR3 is TGTGCCAGCAGTTCCTCCGGGTCCTGGGGGAGTTATAGCAATCAGCCCCAGCATTTT.